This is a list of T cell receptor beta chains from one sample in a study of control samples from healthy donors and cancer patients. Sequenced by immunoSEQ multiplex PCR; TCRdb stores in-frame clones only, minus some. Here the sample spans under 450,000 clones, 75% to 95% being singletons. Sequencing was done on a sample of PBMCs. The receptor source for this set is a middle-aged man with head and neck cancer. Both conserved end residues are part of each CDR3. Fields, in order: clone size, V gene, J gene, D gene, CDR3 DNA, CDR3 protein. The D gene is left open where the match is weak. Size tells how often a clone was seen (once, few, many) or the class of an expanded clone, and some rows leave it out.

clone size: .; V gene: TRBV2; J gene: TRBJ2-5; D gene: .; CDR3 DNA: TGTGCTAGCAAGGCGGGCGGACAAGAGACCCAGTACTTC; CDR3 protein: CASKAGGQETQYF
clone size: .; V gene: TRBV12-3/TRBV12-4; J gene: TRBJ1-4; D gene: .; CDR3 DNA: TGTGCCAGCAGCCGACAAACCTATGAAAAACTGTTTTTT; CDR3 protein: CASSRQTYEKLFF
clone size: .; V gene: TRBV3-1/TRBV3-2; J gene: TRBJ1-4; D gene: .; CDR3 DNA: TGTGCCAGCAGCCAAGGGACAGAGATGAGGGGTTCTAATGAAAAACTGTTTTTT; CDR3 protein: CASSQGTEMRGSNEKLFF
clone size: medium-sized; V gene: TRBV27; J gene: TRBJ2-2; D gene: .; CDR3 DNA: TGTGCCAGCAGTCCTTCCGAGTGGTCGGCGGCGAACACCGGGGAGCTGTTTTTT; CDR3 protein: CASSPSEWSAANTGELFF
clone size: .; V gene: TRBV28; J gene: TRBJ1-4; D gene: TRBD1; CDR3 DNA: TGTGCCAGCAGTTTACCATCCACAGGGGCTCGGGAAAAACTGTTTTTT; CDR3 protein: CASSLPSTGAREKLFF
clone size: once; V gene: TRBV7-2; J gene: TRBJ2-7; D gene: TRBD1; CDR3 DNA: TGTGCCAGCAGCTCGGGGACAGGGGAAGTATACGAGCAGTACTTC; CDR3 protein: CASSSGTGEVYEQYF
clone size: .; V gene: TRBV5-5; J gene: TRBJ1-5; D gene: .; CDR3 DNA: TGTGCCAGCAGCTCCCAAGTCGGAGCCAATCAGCCCCAGCATTTT; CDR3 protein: CASSSQVGANQPQHF
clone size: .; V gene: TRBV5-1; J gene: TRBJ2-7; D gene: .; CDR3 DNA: TGCGCCAGCAGCTCTCTACAGGGTGGTGTTGACGAGCAGTACTTC; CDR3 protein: CASSSLQGGVDEQYF
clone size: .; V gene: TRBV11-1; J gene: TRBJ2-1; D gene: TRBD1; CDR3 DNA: TGTGCCAGCAGCCTAGACAGGGCCGGCTACAATGAGCAGTTCTTC; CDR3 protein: CASSLDRAGYNEQFF
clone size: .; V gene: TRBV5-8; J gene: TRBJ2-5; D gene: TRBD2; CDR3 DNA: TGTGCCAGCAGCTTGGCGCTAGCGGTAGAGACCCAGTACTTC; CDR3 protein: CASSLALAVETQYF
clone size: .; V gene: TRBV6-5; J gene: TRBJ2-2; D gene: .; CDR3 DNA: TGTGCCAGCGCGTCTAGCGCGGGAAGAACCGGGGAGCTGTTTTTT; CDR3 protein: CASASSAGRTGELFF
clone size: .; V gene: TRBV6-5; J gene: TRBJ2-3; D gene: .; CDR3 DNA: TGTGCCAGCGCGCTCCCCGGGCCAACAGATACGCAGTATTTT; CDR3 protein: CASALPGPTDTQYF
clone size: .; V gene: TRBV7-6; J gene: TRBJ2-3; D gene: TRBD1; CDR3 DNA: TGTGCCAGCAGTTCGCCGGGACAGGGGGTAGATACGCAGTATTTT; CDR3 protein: CASSSPGQGVDTQYF
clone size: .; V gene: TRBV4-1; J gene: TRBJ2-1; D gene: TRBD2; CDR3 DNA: TGCGCCAGCAGCCAGTCGGCGGGGGGGGCCTCCTATGAGCAGTTCTTC; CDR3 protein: CASSQSAGGASYEQFF
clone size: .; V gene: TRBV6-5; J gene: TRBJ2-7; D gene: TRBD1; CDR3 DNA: TGTGCCAGCAGGTCCGGGACAGGGACCTACGAGCAGTACTTC; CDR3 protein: CASRSGTGTYEQYF
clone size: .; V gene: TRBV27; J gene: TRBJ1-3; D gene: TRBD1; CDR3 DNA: TGTGCCAGCAGCGGGACAGGGCGGAGCACCATATATTTT; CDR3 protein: CASSGTGRSTIYF
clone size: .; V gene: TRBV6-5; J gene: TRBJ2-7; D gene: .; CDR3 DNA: TGTGCCAGCAGTCCGGACAGATCCTACGAGCAGTACTTC; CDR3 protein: CASSPDRSYEQYF
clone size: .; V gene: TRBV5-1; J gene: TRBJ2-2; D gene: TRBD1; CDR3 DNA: TGCGCCAGCAGCTATAATACAGGGGCCACCGGGGAGCTGTTTTTT; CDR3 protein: CASSYNTGATGELFF
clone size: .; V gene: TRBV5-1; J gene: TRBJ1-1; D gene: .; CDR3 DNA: TGCGCCAGCAGCTTGGACAGGGCGACTGAAGCTTTCTTT; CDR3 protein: CASSLDRATEAFF
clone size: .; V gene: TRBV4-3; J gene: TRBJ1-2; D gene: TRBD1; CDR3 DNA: TGCGCCAGCAGCTTTCGGACAGGGACTTATTACTATGGCTACACCTTC; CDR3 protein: CASSFRTGTYYYGYTF
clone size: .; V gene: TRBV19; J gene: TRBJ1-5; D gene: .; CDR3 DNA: TGTGCCAGTAGTACCGGACGGGGCAATCAGCCCCAGCATTTT; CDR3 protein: CASSTGRGNQPQHF
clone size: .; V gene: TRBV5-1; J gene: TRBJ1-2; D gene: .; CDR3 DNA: TGCGCCAGCAGCCCCCTCGGCAGCTATGGCTACACCTTC; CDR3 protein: CASSPLGSYGYTF
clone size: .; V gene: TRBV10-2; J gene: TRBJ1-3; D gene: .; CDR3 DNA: TGCGCCAGCCGTCCCGGGCCAGGAGGGAACACCATATATTTT; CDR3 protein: CASRPGPGGNTIYF
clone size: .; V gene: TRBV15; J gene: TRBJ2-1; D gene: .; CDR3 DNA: TGTGCCACCAGCAGAGGGGAAGACGACAGCGAGTTCTTC; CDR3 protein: CATSRGEDDSEFF
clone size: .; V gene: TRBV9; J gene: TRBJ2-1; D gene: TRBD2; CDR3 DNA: TGTGCCAGCAGCTTATCTCCTAGCGGGAGCAATGAGCAGTTCTTC; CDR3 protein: CASSLSPSGSNEQFF
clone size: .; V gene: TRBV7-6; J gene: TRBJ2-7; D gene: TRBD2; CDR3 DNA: TGTGCCAGCGCGCGGACTAGCGGGGTCAATACATACTACGAGCAGTACTTC; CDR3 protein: CASARTSGVNTYYEQYF
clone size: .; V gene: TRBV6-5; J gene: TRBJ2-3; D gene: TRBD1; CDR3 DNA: TGTGCCAGCAGCTTCGACAGGGGAACGACAGATACGCAGTATTTT; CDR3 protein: CASSFDRGTTDTQYF
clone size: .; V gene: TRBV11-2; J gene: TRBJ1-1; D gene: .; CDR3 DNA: TGTGCCAGCAGCTTAGTGGGCAGCACCACTGAAGCTTTCTTT; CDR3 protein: CASSLVGSTTEAFF
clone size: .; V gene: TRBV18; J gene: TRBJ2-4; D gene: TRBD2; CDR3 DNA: TGTGCCAGCTCACACGAAGGACTAGGCGGGACTCTAGTAGCCAAAAACATTCAGTACTTC; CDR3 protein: CASSHEGLGGTLVAKNIQYF
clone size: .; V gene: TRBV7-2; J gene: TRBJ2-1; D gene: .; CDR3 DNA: TGTGCCAGCAGCTTTGTCAGGGAGGCTAGGGAGCAGTTCTTC; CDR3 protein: CASSFVREAREQFF
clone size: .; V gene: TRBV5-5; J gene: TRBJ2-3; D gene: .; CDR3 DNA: TGTGCCAGCAGCCACGCCGGGGATGGAGGTGATACGCAGTATTTT; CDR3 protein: CASSHAGDGGDTQYF
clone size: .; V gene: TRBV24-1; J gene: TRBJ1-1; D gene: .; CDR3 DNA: TGTGCCACCAGTGATCGGGGGAACACTGAAGCTTTCTTT; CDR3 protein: CATSDRGNTEAFF
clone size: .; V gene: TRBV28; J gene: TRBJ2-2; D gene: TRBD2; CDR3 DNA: TGTGCCAGCCAAACCCCGGGACTAGCAGGGGAGCTGTTTTTT; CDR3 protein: CASQTPGLAGELFF
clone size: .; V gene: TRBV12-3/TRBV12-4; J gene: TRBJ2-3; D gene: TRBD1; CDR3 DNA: TGTGCCAGCAGTCCGGGACAGGGGACGCAGTATTTT; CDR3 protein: CASSPGQGTQYF
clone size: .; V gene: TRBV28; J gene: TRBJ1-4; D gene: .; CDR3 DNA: TGTGCCAGCAGTTCGCACCAGGGTACTGAAAAACTGTTTTTT; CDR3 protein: CASSSHQGTEKLFF
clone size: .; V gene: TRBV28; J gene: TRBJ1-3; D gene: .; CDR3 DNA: TGTGCCAGCAGTGACCGCAGAAACACCATATATTTT; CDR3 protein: CASSDRRNTIYF
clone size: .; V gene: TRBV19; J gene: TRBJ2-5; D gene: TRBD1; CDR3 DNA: TGTGCCAGTAGTTCCGACAGGGGAAGCCAAGAGACCCAGTACTTC; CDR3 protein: CASSSDRGSQETQYF
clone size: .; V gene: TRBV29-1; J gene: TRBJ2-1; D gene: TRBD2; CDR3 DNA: TGCAGCGTTGACGGCTTGAGCGGGGGGTCCTACAATGAGCAGTTCTTC; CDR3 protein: CSVDGLSGGSYNEQFF
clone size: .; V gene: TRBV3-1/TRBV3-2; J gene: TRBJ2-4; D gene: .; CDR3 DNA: TGTGCCAGCAGCCAGGATGGGGACCACAAAAACATTCAGTACTTC; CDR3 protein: CASSQDGDHKNIQYF
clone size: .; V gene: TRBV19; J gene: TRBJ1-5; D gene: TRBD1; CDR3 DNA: TGTGCCAGTAGTTTGCAGGGGGTGAACAATCAGCCCCAGCATTTT; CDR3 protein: CASSLQGVNNQPQHF
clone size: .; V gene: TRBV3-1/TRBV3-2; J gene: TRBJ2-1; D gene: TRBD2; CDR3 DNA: TGTGCCAGCAGCCAATTCGCTAGCGGGATATACAATGAGCAGTTCTTC; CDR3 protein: CASSQFASGIYNEQFF
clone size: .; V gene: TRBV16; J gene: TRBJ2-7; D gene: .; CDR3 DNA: TGTGCCAGCAGCCAATTAAGGATTACCTACGAGCAGTACTTC; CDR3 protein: CASSQLRITYEQYF